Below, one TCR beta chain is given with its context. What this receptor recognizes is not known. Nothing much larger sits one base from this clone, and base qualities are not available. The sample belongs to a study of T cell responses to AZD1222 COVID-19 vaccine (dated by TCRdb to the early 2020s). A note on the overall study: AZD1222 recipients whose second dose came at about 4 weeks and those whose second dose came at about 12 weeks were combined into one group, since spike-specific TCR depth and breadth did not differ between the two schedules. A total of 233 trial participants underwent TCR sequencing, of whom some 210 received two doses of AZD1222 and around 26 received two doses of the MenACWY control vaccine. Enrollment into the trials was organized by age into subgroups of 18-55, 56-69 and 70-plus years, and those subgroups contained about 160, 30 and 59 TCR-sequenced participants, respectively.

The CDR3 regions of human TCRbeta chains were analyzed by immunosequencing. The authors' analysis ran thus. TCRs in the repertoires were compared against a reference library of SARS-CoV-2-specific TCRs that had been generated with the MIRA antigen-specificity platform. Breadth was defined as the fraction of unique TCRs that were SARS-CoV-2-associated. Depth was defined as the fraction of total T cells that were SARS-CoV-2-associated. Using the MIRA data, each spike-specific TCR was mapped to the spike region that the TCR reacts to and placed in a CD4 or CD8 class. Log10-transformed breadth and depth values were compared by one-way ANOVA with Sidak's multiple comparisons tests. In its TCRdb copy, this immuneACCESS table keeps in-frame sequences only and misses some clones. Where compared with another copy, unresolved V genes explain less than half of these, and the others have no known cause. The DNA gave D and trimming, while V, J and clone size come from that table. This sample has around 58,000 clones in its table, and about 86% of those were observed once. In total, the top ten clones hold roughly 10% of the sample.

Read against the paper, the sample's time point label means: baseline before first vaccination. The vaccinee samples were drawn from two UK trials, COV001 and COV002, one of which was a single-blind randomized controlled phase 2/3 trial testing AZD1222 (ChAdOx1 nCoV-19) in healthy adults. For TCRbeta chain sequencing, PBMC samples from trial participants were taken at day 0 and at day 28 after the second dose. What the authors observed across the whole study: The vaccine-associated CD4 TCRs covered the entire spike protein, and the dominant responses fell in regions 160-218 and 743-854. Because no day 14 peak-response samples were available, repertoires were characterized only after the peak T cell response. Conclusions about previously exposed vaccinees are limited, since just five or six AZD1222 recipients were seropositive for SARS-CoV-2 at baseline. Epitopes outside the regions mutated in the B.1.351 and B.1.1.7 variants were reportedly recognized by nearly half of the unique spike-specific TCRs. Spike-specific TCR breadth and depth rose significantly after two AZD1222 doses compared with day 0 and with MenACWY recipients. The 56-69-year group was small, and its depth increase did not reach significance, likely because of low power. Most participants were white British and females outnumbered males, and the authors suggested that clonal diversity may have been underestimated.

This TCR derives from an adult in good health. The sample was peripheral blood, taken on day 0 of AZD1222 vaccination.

The CDR3 region has the sequence CSVQQLYNEQFF. The DNA sequence is TGCAGCGTTCAACAGCTCTACAATGAGCAGTTCTTC. Recombination linked TRBV29-1 to TRBJ2-1, with the D gene not confidently named. V is reduced by 5 bases and J by 3 bases, leaving a spacing of 8 bases between them. Including the terminal cysteine and phenylalanine, the CDR3 comprises 12 residues. The DNA shown is the 36-base CDR3, in frame from base 1. CDR1 and CDR2, looked up from the germline V gene, are SQVTM and ANQGSEA.